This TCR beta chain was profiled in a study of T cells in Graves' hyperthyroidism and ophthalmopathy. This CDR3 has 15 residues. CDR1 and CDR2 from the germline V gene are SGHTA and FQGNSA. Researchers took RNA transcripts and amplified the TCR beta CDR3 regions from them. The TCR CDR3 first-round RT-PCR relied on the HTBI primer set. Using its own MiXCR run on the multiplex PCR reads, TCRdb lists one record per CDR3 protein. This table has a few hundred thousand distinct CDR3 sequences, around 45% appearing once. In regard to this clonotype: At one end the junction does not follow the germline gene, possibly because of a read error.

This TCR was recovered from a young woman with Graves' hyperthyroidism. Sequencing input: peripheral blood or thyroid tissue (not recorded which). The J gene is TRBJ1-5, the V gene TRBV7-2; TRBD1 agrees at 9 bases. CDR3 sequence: CAGSPRTGVAQPQHF. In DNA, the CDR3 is TGTGCCGGCAGCCCCCGGACAGGGGTTGCTCAGCCCCAGCATTTT.